Listed here are 29 T cell receptor beta chains from one sample, sequenced in a study of T cells in Graves' hyperthyroidism and ophthalmopathy (dated by TCRdb to between 2018 and 2021). The library was obtained by multiplex PCR. Reads for this sample came from an Illumina HiSeq 2000. The TCR beta CDR3 regions were amplified from RNA transcripts. The first round of RT-PCR for the TCR CDR3 was performed with the HTBI primer set and the Qiagen OneStep RT-PCR kit. TCRdb reprocessed the public reads (quality trimming at Q25 with fastp, clone calling with MiXCR) and kept in-frame beta chains. Rows merge per CDR3 protein into single entries with the most common DNA and genes. The sample table lists 600,000 to 850,000 distinct CDR3 sequences, approximately 18% of them with a count of one. Roughly 17% of the sample lies in the top ten. Sequencing used blood. The origin of the receptors is a woman in her 50s with Graves' hyperthyroidism that later progressed to Graves' ophthalmopathy.

The chain combines TRBV6-2 or TRBV6-3 with TRBJ2-2; D unclear. Germline CDR1 and CDR2: MNHEY and SVGEGT. This CDR3 comprises 15 residues. Trimming removed 2 bases at V and 6 bases at J, with 13 bases between. In nucleotides, the CDR3 is TGTGCCAGCAGTTACGTCCAGGTTATAGCCGGGGAGCTGTTTTTT. This codes for CASSYVQVIAGELFF.

This clonotype occurred many times. V gene TRBV20-1 combines with J gene TRBJ1-2, with D unclear. V was trimmed by 5 bases and J by 6 bases, leaving 25 bases between them. The CDR3 runs 16 residues. The V gene's germline CDR1 is DFQATT and CDR2 SNEGSKA (reference sequence). Written as DNA, the CDR3 is TGCAGTGCTGCTGGCCTCCAGGACGCCCTCTTGGATGGCTACACCTTC. Translation: CSAAGLQDALLDGYTF.

This clonotype showed up many times. The CDR3 DNA follows: TGTGCCAGCAGCTTAAGGACCCCCGGACTCGGCCAAGAGACCCAGTACTTC. It codes for CASSLRTPGLGQETQYF. The chain employs TRBV13 and TRBJ2-5; D is possibly TRBD2 (5 bases). CDR1 and CDR2 (germline): PRHDT, FYEKMQ (reference sequence). Trimming pared 2 bases from V and 1 base from J, leaving 17 bases between. CDR3 length: 17 residues. The full variable domain, in which reference TRBV13 and TRBJ2-5 provide the parts outside the CDR3, is AAGVIQSPRHLIKEKRETATLKCYPIPRHDTVYWYQQGPGQDPQFLISFYEKMQSDKGSIPDRFSAQQFSDYHSELNMSSLELGDSALYFCASSLRTPGLGQETQYFGPGTRLLVL.

The sample holds many counts of this clonotype. In DNA, the CDR3 is TGTGCCAGCTCACGTCCCCTGGGCGACTATGGCTACACCTTC. Encoded protein: CASSRPLGDYGYTF. The chain is built from TRBV18 and TRBJ1-2, with D uncertain. The CDR3 sequence is 14 residues long. Per the germline V gene, CDR1 is KGHSH and CDR2 is LQKENI. V lost 4 bases and J 3 bases, leaving 12 bases between the germline ends. The variable domain in full, with the rest retrieved from reference TRBV18 and TRBJ1-2, is NAGVMQNPRHLVRRRGQEARLRCSPMKGHSHVYWYRQLPEEGLKFMVYLQKENIIDESGMPKERFSAEFPKEGPSILRIQQVVRGDSAAYFCASSRPLGDYGYTFGSGTRLTVV.

The chain couples TRBV5-1 to TRBJ2-7; 11 nucleotides align to TRBD1. The J segment lost 6 bases and the V segment lost 0 bases, leaving 8 bases of the junction unmatched. The CDR3 contains 16 residues. Germline V gene lookup returns CDR1 SGHRS and CDR2 YFSETQ. CDR3 amino acids: CASSLVLGQGAGEQYF. The DNA for the CDR3 is TGCGCCAGCAGCTTGGTCCTAGGACAGGGGGCCGGCGAGCAGTACTTC.

This clonotype was observed a handful of times. This sequence joins TRBV6-2 or TRBV6-3 and TRBJ2-3; 7 bases fit TRBD2. Trimming at V came to 5 bases and at J to 0 bases, leaving 8 bases not matched to a gene. The germline V gene has CDR1 MNHEY and CDR2 SVGEGT. This CDR3 is 16 amino acids long. CDR3 in DNA: TGTGCCAGCAGTGCCCCCAGCGGGGCTAGCACAGATACGCAGTATTTT. Translating it yields CASSAPSGASTDTQYF.

This clonotype showed up just a few times. The CDR3 DNA reads as TGTGCCAGCAGTATAGGGACTAGCGGGAATGGGGGGGAGCTGTTTTTT. Its translation is CASSIGTSGNGGELFF. The chain carries TRBV12-3 or TRBV12-4 and TRBJ2-2; 13 bases align to TRBD2. V lost 5 bases, J lost 8 bases, and 8 bases stayed unmatched. The CDR3 is made up of 16 amino acids.

The genes are TRBV6-1 and TRBJ1-2; the D gene is possibly TRBD1 (6 bases). Trimming took off 3 bases at V and 4 bases at J, with 12 bases between the two ends. The CDR3 covers 14 residues. Germline values: CDR1 MNHNS, CDR2 SASEGT. The chain's CDR3 is CASSDLQGSYGYTF. CDR3 in DNA: TGTGCCAGCAGTGACTTGCAGGGGAGCTATGGCTACACCTTC.

The sample holds many counts of this clonotype. The chain employs TRBV6-1 and TRBJ1-1, with D hard to call. Germline CDR1 and CDR2: MNHNS and SASEGT. Trimming left V 5 bases short and J 1 base short, with 8 bases between. The CDR3 sequence is 13 residues long. This chain's CDR3 is CASSKERNTEAFF. The CDR3 region has the DNA TGTGCCAGCAGTAAGGAGAGGAACACTGAAGCTTTCTTT.

There are a few counts of this clonotype. The J gene is TRBJ2-1, the V gene TRBV14, with D uncertain. The CDR3 has 12 residues. Trimming removed 3 bases from V and 15 bases from J, with 15 bases in between. CDR1 is SGHDN, CDR2 FVKESK, per germline. CDR3 in DNA: TGTGCCAGCAGCCAGGCCTTGGTTAGACGGTTCTTC. Its translation is CASSQALVRRFF.

This clonotype has more than one count but fewer than ten. The rearrangement links TRBV5-1 to TRBJ1-1; 9 positions agree with TRBD1. With V trimmed by 2 bases and J by 6 bases, 8 bases remained unmatched. CDR1 and CDR2 (germline): SGHRS, YFSETQ. There are 15 residues in the CDR3. In DNA, the CDR3 is TGCGCCAGCAGCTTAAGGGACAGGGCCGTCTCTGAAGCTTTCTTT. Its translation is CASSLRDRAVSEAFF.

This clonotype was seen more than once but under ten times. In nucleotides, the CDR3 is TGTGCCAGCAGCTTTGACAGGGAAAACTACGAGCAGTACTTC. This sequence encodes CASSFDRENYEQYF. The chain employs TRBV3-1 and TRBJ2-7; 7 bases are a match to TRBD1. Trimming cost V 5 bases and J 3 bases; bases outside gene matches: 7. The CDR3 spans 14 residues. Germline V gene sequence: CDR1 LGHDT, CDR2 YNNKEL (reference sequence).

This clonotype showed up many times. The genes are TRBV20-1 and TRBJ1-4, with TRBD1 matching 7 bases. The length of the CDR3 is 13 residues. The germline V gene encodes CDR1 DFQATT and CDR2 SNEGSKA (reference sequence). The J segment lost 8 bases and the V segment lost 3 bases, leaving 6 bases of the junction unmatched. The CDR3 sequence is CSASKGAEEKLFF. The DNA of the CDR3 is TGCAGTGCTAGCAAGGGGGCAGAGGAAAAACTGTTTTTT.

This clonotype was observed many times. The chain is built from TRBV6-1 and TRBJ2-2, with 9 positions matching TRBD1. Germline trimming cut 6 bases from V and 4 bases from J; bases unmatched to any gene: 6. Germline CDR1 MNHNS, CDR2 SASEGT. This CDR3 is built from 15 residues. This CDR3 reads CASSQDRGFTGELFF. CDR3 nucleotide sequence: TGTGCCAGCAGCCAGGACAGGGGTTTCACCGGGGAGCTGTTTTTT.

For the CDR3, the DNA is TGCAGTGCTAGTGGACAGGGGGCGAGGGGCTCCTACAATGAGCAGTTCTTC. This gives the protein CSASGQGARGSYNEQFF. This chain joins TRBV20-1 and TRBJ2-1, with 11 bases matching TRBD1. Germline CDR1 DFQATT, CDR2 SNEGSKA (reference sequence). The length of the CDR3 is 17 residues. The ends lost 3 bases at V and 0 bases at J; junction bases unmatched: 7.

This clonotype was detected ten times or more. The CDR3 DNA sequence: TGCAGTGCTAGAGACAATCGGGGACTGGATGAGCAGTTCTTC. Protein sequence: CSARDNRGLDEQFF. The chain couples TRBV20-1 to TRBJ2-1; tentatively, D is TRBD2 (6 bases). The CDR3 consists of 14 residues. Germline V gene sequence: CDR1 DFQATT, CDR2 SNEGSKA (reference sequence). The V end lost 0 bases, the J end lost 8 bases, and 14 bases lay between the germline ends.

This clonotype was detected many times. This rearrangement joins TRBV12-3 or TRBV12-4 to TRBJ1-4, with 12 bases lining up with TRBD1. This CDR3 comprises 14 residues. Trimming took 9 bases from V and 8 from J; bases not matched to a gene: 7. This CDR3 reads CASNTGTGGEKLFF. The CDR3 nucleotides read TGTGCCAGTAATACCGGGACAGGGGGCGAAAAACTGTTTTTT.

The chain links TRBV3-1 to TRBJ1-5; 8 bases agree with TRBD1. CDR3 length: 15 residues. The ends lost 4 bases at V and 2 bases at J; junction bases unmatched: 4. Germline values: CDR1 LGHDT, CDR2 YNNKEL (reference sequence). The DNA for the CDR3 is TGTGCCAGCAGCCCAGGGGGCTATGGCAATCAGCCCCAGCATTTT. This sequence encodes CASSPGGYGNQPQHF.

This clonotype turned up a few times. At one boundary the junction diverges from the germline segment, which might be a read error. The gene calls are TRBV9 and TRBJ2-5, with 9 bases identical to TRBD2. Germline V gives CDR1 SGDLS, CDR2 YYNGEE. This CDR3 is 16 amino acids long. CDR3 residues: CASSVGSGGFQETQYF. CDR3 DNA: TGTGCCAGCAGCGTAGGAAGCGGGGGGTTCCAAGAGACCCAGTACTTT. Full variable domain (rest looked up from reference TRBV9 and TRBJ2-5): DSGVTQTPKHLITATGQRVTLRCSPRSGDLSVYWYQQSLDQGLQFLIQYYNGEERAKGNILERFSAQQFPDLHSELNLSSLELGDSALYFCASSVGSGGFQETQYFGPGTRLLVL.

Ten or more counts support this clonotype. V and J are TRBV9 and TRBJ2-5; 7 bases map to TRBD2. CDR3 length: 14 amino acids. The germline CDR1 and CDR2 sequences are SGDLS and YYNGEE. V lost 4 bases and J lost 3; bases outside the gene matches: 6. The CDR3, as DNA: TGTGCCAGCAGCCCCCGGCTAGCGGAAGAGACCCAGTACTTC. As protein: CASSPRLAEETQYF.

This chain links TRBV27 with TRBJ2-7; TRBD1 matches 9 bases. CDR1 is MNHEY, CDR2 SMNVEV, per germline (reference sequence). Trimming removed 6 bases from V and 6 bases from J; junction bases left unmatched: 12. The CDR3 is 15 amino acids. CDR3 in DNA: TGTGCCAGCAGAACCGACAGGGGGTCCCTTCGCGAGCAGTACTTC. Protein sequence: CASRTDRGSLREQYF.

V is TRBV6-1 and J is TRBJ1-1; 9 bases match TRBD1. Germline V gives CDR1 MNHNS, CDR2 SASEGT. The CDR3 covers 13 residues. V lost 6 bases and J lost 7; bases outside the gene matches: 6. CDR3 coding DNA: TGTGCCAGCAGCCCACAGGGGGCTGGTGAAGCTTTCTTT. This codes for CASSPQGAGEAFF.

This chain links TRBV7-9 with TRBJ1-6, with TRBD1 identical over 9 bases. The CDR3 loop spans 16 amino acids. V trimming: 4 bases; J trimming: 2 bases; junction bases outside the gene matches: 3. Germline CDR1 is SEHNR and CDR2 is FQNEAQ (reference sequence). Here the CDR3 reads CASSYTGGAYNSPLHF. The CDR3 DNA reads TGTGCCAGCAGCTATACAGGGGGCGCCTATAATTCACCCCTCCACTTT.

This clonotype was detected only a few times. The V call is TRBV29-1, the J call TRBJ1-1, with D tentatively TRBD1 (5 bases). Germline V gene data show CDR1 as SQVTM and CDR2 as ANQGSEA. The ends were cut back, 6 bases at V and 0 bases at J, with 11 bases in the middle. The CDR3 runs to 13 residues. CDR3 in DNA: TGCAGCGTAACGACAGTCATGAACACTGAAGCTTTCTTT. As protein: CSVTTVMNTEAFF.

The V gene is TRBV5-1, the J gene TRBJ1-3; 7 nucleotides agree with TRBD1. This CDR3 is built from 16 residues. After removal of 0 bases from V and 0 bases from J, the junction contained 3 bases not matched to a gene. Germline V CDR1 and CDR2: SGHRS, YFSETQ. As DNA, the CDR3 is TGCGCCAGCAGCTTGGATGGACAGGTCTCTGGAAACACCATATATTTT. Protein: CASSLDGQVSGNTIYF.

The rearrangement joins TRBV3-1 to TRBJ2-1; D is possibly TRBD2 (6 bases). Trimming cost V 1 base and J 0 bases, with 10 bases left between them. CDR1 is LGHDT, CDR2 YNNKEL, per germline (reference sequence). The CDR3 covers 16 residues. The CDR3 loop reads CASSQGRGASYNEQFF. CDR3 nucleotides: TGTGCCAGCAGCCAAGGACGCGGGGCCTCCTACAATGAGCAGTTCTTC.

The gene calls are TRBV29-1 and TRBJ2-7, with 9 positions matching TRBD1. Germline lookup yields CDR1 SQVTM and CDR2 ANQGSEA. V lost 5 bases and J lost 5; bases outside the gene matches: 16. This CDR3 contains 16 residues. The CDR3 region has the DNA TGCAGCGTTCGGGGTTATGGGGACAGGGTTTTCGACGAGCAGTACTTC. Encoded protein: CSVRGYGDRVFDEQYF.

The table lists this clonotype with a few counts. V and J are TRBV2 and TRBJ1-2; D call uncertain. The CDR3 is made up of 11 amino acids. Trimming shortened V by 8 bases and J by 5 bases, and 9 bases separated the two germline ends. Germline V gene lookup returns CDR1 SNHLY and CDR2 FYNNEI. This CDR3 reads CASGSEYGYTF. The CDR3 DNA sequence: TGTGCCAGCGGCTCAGAGTATGGCTACACCTTC.

This clonotype was recorded a few times. V usage is TRBV6-1 and J usage is TRBJ2-7, with TRBD1 matching 8 bases. The germline CDR1 and CDR2 sequences are MNHNS and SASEGT. Trimming took 4 bases from V and 0 from J; bases not matched to a gene: 5. CDR3 length: 15 amino acids. In nucleotides, the CDR3 is TGTGCCAGCAGTGCCTGGACAGGGAGCTCCTACGAGCAGTACTTC. It translates to CASSAWTGSSYEQYF.